A selection of T cell receptor beta chains follows, all from one sample in a study of shared clonotypes between healthy human individuals. Profiled with immunoSEQ multiplex PCR; TCRdb holds only in-frame clones, not every one. This table has around 2.3 million clones, around 95% appearing once. Sequenced input: naive CD4+ T cells sorted from blood. All receptors derive from a man aged 18 to 30 in good health. CDR3s include the opening cysteine and the closing phenylalanine or tryptophan. Fields, in order: clone size, J gene, V gene, D gene, CDR3 DNA, CDR3 protein. The D gene is left open where the match is weak. Clone size, where shown, is once, few, many, or a class for clones that have expanded.

.,TRBJ1-1,TRBV7-2,.,TGTGCCAGCAGCTTCCGTAACACTGAAGCTTTCTTT,CASSFRNTEAFF
.,TRBJ2-7,TRBV19,TRBD1,TGTGCCAGTAGTGCGGACAGGTGGTCGTACGAGCAGTACTTC,CASSADRWSYEQYF
.,TRBJ1-2,TRBV7-9,TRBD1,TGTGCCAGCAGCTCTGGACAGGCCCATGGCTACACCTTC,CASSSGQAHGYTF
.,TRBJ1-4,TRBV6-5,TRBD1,TGTGCCAGCAGCCTACAGGGGGCCGCTAATGAAAAACTGTTTTTT,CASSLQGAANEKLFF
.,TRBJ2-2,TRBV7-9,TRBD1,TGTGCCAGCAGCTTCCGACAGGGGGGGACCGGGGAGCTGTTTTTT,CASSFRQGGTGELFF
.,TRBJ2-2,TRBV6-5,.,TGTGCCAGCAGTCTCAGGAATTCGAACACCGGGGAGCTGTTTTTT,CASSLRNSNTGELFF
.,TRBJ2-7,TRBV10-3,TRBD1,TGTGCCATCAGCAAACCGGGACAGGGATCCTACGAGCAGTACTTC,CAISKPGQGSYEQYF
.,TRBJ1-4,TRBV27,.,TGTGCCAGCAGTTCGGCTACGGACGAAAAACTGTTTTTT,CASSSATDEKLFF
.,TRBJ1-3,TRBV19,.,TGTGCCAGTGGCGATTCTGGAAACACCATATATTTT,CASGDSGNTIYF
.,TRBJ1-6,TRBV2,.,TGTGCCAGCAGTCCTTTGGGCATCGGGGATTCACCCCTCCACTTT,CASSPLGIGDSPLHF
.,TRBJ1-1,TRBV5-4,TRBD1,TGTGCCAGCAGGGGACAGGGGGCCGTCACTGAAGCTTTCTTT,CASRGQGAVTEAFF
.,TRBJ1-3,TRBV7-9,.,TGTGCCAGCAGCTTAGCGCAGGGATCCTCTGGAAACACCATATATTTT,CASSLAQGSSGNTIYF
.,TRBJ1-5,TRBV5-8,.,TGTGCCAGCAGCTTGTCCAGCAATCAGCCCCAGCATTTT,CASSLSSNQPQHF
.,TRBJ2-2,TRBV18,.,TGTGCCAGCTCTGGACAGCGGAACACCGGGGAGCTGTTTTTT,CASSGQRNTGELFF
.,TRBJ1-5,TRBV6-1,.,TGTGCCAGCAGTGAAGGACTGATCAATCAGCCCCAGCATTTT,CASSEGLINQPQHF
.,TRBJ2-7,TRBV18,TRBD1,TGTGCCAGCGCCTGGGGACAGGGAGCCCTCGAGCAGTACTTC,CASAWGQGALEQYF
.,TRBJ1-2,TRBV4-3,.,TGCGCCAGCAGCCAAGATCATGACGGTTGGAGTGGCTACACCTTC,CASSQDHDGWSGYTF
.,TRBJ1-5,TRBV28,.,TGTGCCAGCAGTTTATACCGGGGATCGATTAATCAGCCCCAGCATTTT,CASSLYRGSINQPQHF
.,TRBJ1-4,TRBV5-1,TRBD1,TGCGCCAGCAGCTTGGCAGGGACAGGGGCGATCGGTGAAAAACTGTTTTTT,CASSLAGTGAIGEKLFF
once,TRBJ2-2,TRBV7-2,TRBD2,TGTGCCAGCAGCTCGGAAGCGGGGTGGGCCCCGAGGGAGCTGTTTTTT,CASSSEAGWAPRELFF
.,TRBJ1-1,TRBV4-3,.,TGCGCCAGCAGCCAAGTACCCTTGAACACTGAAGCTTTCTTT,CASSQVPLNTEAFF
once,TRBJ1-5,TRBV10-3,.,TGTGCCATCAGTGATTCAGGGGCCCGCAATCAGCCCCAGCATTTT,CAISDSGARNQPQHF
.,TRBJ1-2,TRBV4-3,.,TGCGCCAGCAGCCAAGACACAGGGAATGGCTACACCTTC,CASSQDTGNGYTF
once,TRBJ1-1,TRBV5-1,.,TGCGCCAGCAGCCCCAATGCAGGGGCGGGCACTGAAGCTTTCTTT,CASSPNAGAGTEAFF
.,TRBJ1-3,TRBV4-1,.,TGCGCCAGCAGCCAAGTTTCCTCTGGAAACACCATATATTTT,CASSQVSSGNTIYF
.,TRBJ2-1,TRBV11-3,TRBD2,TGTGCCAGCAGCTTAGGTTTCCAGCGGGACTACTACAATGAGCAGTTCTTC,CASSLGFQRDYYNEQFF
.,TRBJ2-1,TRBV7-2,.,TGTGCCAGCAGCCCGGGGGGCGGATATGAGCAGTTCTTC,CASSPGGGYEQFF
.,TRBJ1-1,TRBV4-3,TRBD1,TGCGCCAGCAGCCAACCGGACAGGGGAGGCACTGAAGCTTTCTTT,CASSQPDRGGTEAFF
.,TRBJ2-5,TRBV4-1,TRBD2,TGCGCCAGCAGCCAAGATCTGCTAGCGGGGACAGAGACCCAGTACTTC,CASSQDLLAGTETQYF
once,TRBJ2-1,TRBV7-9,TRBD1,TGTGCCAGCAGCTTAGAGAGGACAGGGGTAAATGAGCAGTTCTTC,CASSLERTGVNEQFF
.,TRBJ2-3,TRBV2,TRBD2,TGTGCCAGCAGTCTCATAGCGGGAGGGAACACAGATACGCAGTATTTT,CASSLIAGGNTDTQYF
.,TRBJ2-3,TRBV6-4,.,TGTGCCAGCAGCGGCCAGGGTGGAACAGATACGCAGTATTTT,CASSGQGGTDTQYF
.,TRBJ2-3,TRBV5-8,TRBD2,TGTGCCAGCAGCGTGGGACTAGCGGGGGGAACAGATACGCAGTATTTT,CASSVGLAGGTDTQYF
.,TRBJ1-1,TRBV10-1,.,TGCGCCAGCAGTAAACAGGGGAACACTGAAGCTTTCTTT,CASSKQGNTEAFF
.,TRBJ2-5,TRBV2,TRBD2,TGTGCCAGCAGTGAGGGGGAGGGGCGAGGCGAGACCCAGTACTTC,CASSEGEGRGETQYF
few,TRBJ1-5,TRBV10-3,.,TGTGCCATCAGTGAGGGGGGGCGTCAGCCCCAGCATTTT,CAISEGGRQPQHF
.,TRBJ2-5,TRBV18,TRBD2,TGTGCCAGCTCAAGCGGGAGCCAAGAGACCCAGTACTTC,CASSSGSQETQYF
.,TRBJ1-5,TRBV30,TRBD1,TGTGCCTGGAGTCAGGGGGCTGTGAAGCCCCAGCATTTT,CAWSQGAVKPQHF
.,TRBJ1-5,TRBV19,TRBD1,TGTGCCAGTAGTTCGACAGGGGGTGATAGTCAGCCCCAGCATTTT,CASSSTGGDSQPQHF
.,TRBJ1-6,TRBV9,TRBD1,TGTGCCAGCAGCATCGGACAGGGCAGTTCACCCCTCCACTTT,CASSIGQGSSPLHF
.,TRBJ2-1,TRBV10-3,TRBD1,TGTGCCATCAGTGAGCACGGACAGGCCTACAATGAGCAGTTCTTC,CAISEHGQAYNEQFF
.,TRBJ2-3,TRBV10-3,.,TGTGCCATCAGTGAGTCACCGTTAACTAGCACAGATACGCAGTATTTT,CAISESPLTSTDTQYF
.,TRBJ2-7,TRBV18,TRBD2,TGTGCCAGCTCACCGCCGGGACTAGCGGCTCCCTTGCAGTACTTC,CASSPPGLAAPLQYF
.,TRBJ2-3,TRBV30,TRBD1,TGTGCCGGGACAGGATCCGCAGATACGCAGTATTTT,CAGTGSADTQYF
.,TRBJ2-5,TRBV11-1,.,TGTGCCAGCAGCTTAACCACGGGCGGGGAGACCCAGTACTTC,CASSLTTGGETQYF
.,TRBJ2-2,TRBV7-6,.,TGTGCCAGCAGCTCCAGGGGCGCCGGGGAGCTGTTTTTT,CASSSRGAGELFF
.,TRBJ1-4,TRBV19,.,TGTGCCAGTAGTTTTCAGGGTTCAACTAATGAAAAACTGTTTTTT,CASSFQGSTNEKLFF
.,TRBJ1-2,TRBV6-1,.,TGTGCCAGCAGCGGGTTTAGGCCTTTCGGCTATGGCTACACCTTC,CASSGFRPFGYGYTF
.,TRBJ2-6,TRBV21-1,.,TGTGCCAGCAGCAAAGCCTCTGGGGCCAACGTCCTGACTTTC,CASSKASGANVLTF
.,TRBJ2-3,TRBV5-1,.,TGCGCCAGCAGAGGTCTAACGACTGCAGATACGCAGTATTTT,CASRGLTTADTQYF
once,TRBJ2-3,TRBV9,.,TGTGCCAGCAGCGTAGGGGGGGCCAGTGGAGATACGCAGTATTTT,CASSVGGASGDTQYF
.,TRBJ1-5,TRBV6-5,.,TGTGCCAGCAGTTACTCGAAAGCGGGGTCCTCCCAGCATTTT,CASSYSKAGSSQHF
.,TRBJ1-5,TRBV27,TRBD1,TGTGCCAGCAGTTTAAACGGACAGGGCGGCCAGCCCCAGCATTTT,CASSLNGQGGQPQHF